The 25 T cell receptor beta chains given below trace back to one sample, sequenced in a study of control samples from healthy donors and cancer patients. Repertoires were generated with immunoSEQ multiplex PCR, while TCRdb's copy carries only in-frame clones and drops some. The table includes about 160,000 clones, about 94% detected once. The sequencing input was PBMCs. The receptors stem from a man between 60 and 75 years old with colorectal cancer.

The V call is TRBV6-2 or TRBV6-3, the J call TRBJ1-1; a possible D gene is TRBD1 (5 bases). This CDR3 has 12 residues. In germline, CDR1 is MNHEY, CDR2 SVGEGT. V lost 5 bases and J 1 base, leaving 5 bases between the germline ends. The CDR3: CASSTGNTEAFF. DNA of the CDR3: TGTGCCAGCAGTACAGGGAACACTGAAGCTTTCTTT.

The chain carries TRBV2 and TRBJ2-1; 10 nucleotides align to TRBD1. This CDR3 has 19 amino acids. V shed 3 bases and J 0 bases; nucleotides not matched to a gene: 11. Germline V gives CDR1 SNHLY, CDR2 FYNNEI. CDR3 loop: CASSEGDRGLRSSYNEQFF. CDR3 in DNA: TGTGCCAGCAGTGAGGGGGACAGGGGCCTTAGGAGCTCCTACAATGAGCAGTTCTTC.

V is TRBV5-5 and J is TRBJ2-7, with D perhaps matching TRBD1 (6 bases). The CDR3 spans 14 residues. V lost 4 bases, J lost 0 bases, and 11 bases lay in between. Germline V CDR1 and CDR2: SGHKS, YYEKEE (reference sequence). CDR3: CASSRGTTSYEQYF. The CDR3 DNA reads TGTGCCAGCAGCCGTGGGACAACCTCCTACGAGCAGTACTTC.

The rearrangement links TRBV4-2 to TRBJ2-5, with 11 positions matching TRBD2. Trimming took 1 base from V and 4 from J; bases not matched to a gene: 8. The CDR3 has 17 amino acids. CDR1 and CDR2 from the germline V gene are LGHNA and YNFKEQ. CDR3 nucleotides: TGTGCCAGCAGCCAAGGGAATAGCGGGGGGGCTGGAGAGACCCAGTACTTC. Its protein is CASSQGNSGGAGETQYF.

The CDR3 DNA follows: TGTGCCACCAGTGATTTGATGGCAGGGCAGACATTCATCTCTGGAAACACCATATATTTT. The encoded protein is CATSDLMAGQTFISGNTIYF. The V gene is TRBV24-1, the J gene TRBJ1-3, with a possible D match to TRBD1 (5 bases). This CDR3 contains 20 residues. Trimming pared 0 bases from V and 0 bases from J, leaving 20 bases between. In germline, CDR1 is KGHDR, CDR2 SFDVKD.

The rearrangement joins TRBV5-1 to TRBJ1-1; D remains unclear. Trimming stripped 0 bases from V and 4 bases from J, with 10 bases between. Germline assignment: CDR1 SGHRS and CDR2 YFSETQ. The CDR3 is 14 amino acids. The CDR3 DNA sequence: TGCGCCAGCAGCTTGGAAAGGGTTGGCACTGAAGCTTTCTTT. It codes for CASSLERVGTEAFF.

This chain links TRBV4-1 with TRBJ1-2; 7 nucleotides agree with TRBD1. Germline values: CDR1 MGHRA, CDR2 YSYEKL. Germline trimming cut 1 base from V and 0 bases from J; bases unmatched to any gene: 14. The CDR3 loop spans 19 amino acids. CDR3 coding DNA: TGCGCCAGCAGCCAAGCCAATGACAGGGCCGCCGGGGCTAACTATGGCTACACCTTC. As protein: CASSQANDRAAGANYGYTF.

This chain links TRBV6-2 or TRBV6-3 with TRBJ1-1; weak D call: TRBD1 (5 bases). From germline, CDR1 is MNHEY and CDR2 SVGEGT. V lost 3 bases and J 7 bases, leaving 15 bases between the germline ends. There are 14 residues in the CDR3. The CDR3 bases are TGTGCCAGCAGTTATGGTTTCCAAGGGGTTGAAGCTTTCTTT. It yields the protein CASSYGFQGVEAFF.

The chain combines TRBV9 with TRBJ2-7; the D gene is possibly TRBD2 (6 bases). The CDR3 length is 13 residues. The V gene lost 3 bases and the J gene lost 2 bases, with 9 bases spanning the gap. Germline V gene lookup returns CDR1 SGDLS and CDR2 YYNGEE. CDR3 region: CASSATGAYEQYF. DNA of the CDR3: TGTGCCAGCAGCGCGACGGGGGCCTACGAGCAGTACTTC. Full variable domain (missing parts from reference TRBV9 and TRBJ2-7): DSGVTQTPKHLITATGQRVTLRCSPRSGDLSVYWYQQSLDQGLQFLIQYYNGEERAKGNILERFSAQQFPDLHSELNLSSLELGDSALYFCASSATGAYEQYFGPGTRLTVT.

V is TRBV19 and J is TRBJ2-2, with a possible D match to TRBD1 (6 bases). The CDR3 has 12 amino acids. The germline V and J ends were trimmed by 5 bases and 7 bases, with 8 bases remaining between them. Germline V CDR1 and CDR2: LNHDA, SQIVND (reference sequence). Written as DNA, the CDR3 is TGTGCCAGTAGTCCCAGGGGCGGGGAGCTGTTTTTT. Its protein product is CASSPRGGELFF.

This clone appeared a few times. The chain joins TRBV5-1 to TRBJ2-5, with 7 bases that match TRBD1. J was trimmed by 2 bases and V by 0 bases; bases with no gene match: 7. CDR1 is SGHRS and CDR2 is YFSETQ in the germline V gene. CDR3 length: 16 residues. The CDR3 region is CASSLGAGGVQETQYF. Written as DNA, the CDR3 is TGCGCCAGCAGCTTGGGGGCAGGGGGAGTTCAAGAGACCCAGTACTTC.

The chain carries TRBV7-2 and TRBJ2-7; D is unclear. Germline V gene sequence: CDR1 SGHTA, CDR2 FQGNSA. V dropped 1 base and J dropped 0 bases, with 10 bases sitting between them. CDR3 size: 15 residues. CDR3 residues: CASSLVAATSYEQYF. The CDR3 DNA reads TGTGCCAGCAGCTTAGTGGCAGCGACCTCCTACGAGCAGTACTTC.

The chain links TRBV29-1 to TRBJ1-1, with TRBD1 identical over 7 bases. Germline V gene sequence: CDR1 SQVTM, CDR2 ANQGSEA. The CDR3 spans 11 residues. With 7 bases clipped from V and 4 bases from J, the junction kept 3 bases outside the gene matches. This chain's CDR3 is CSAQGITEAFF. The DNA for the CDR3 is TGCAGCGCACAGGGGATCACTGAAGCTTTCTTT.

The rearrangement joins TRBV3-1 (or the pseudogene TRBV3-2) to TRBJ2-5; D is uncertain. The CDR3 consists of 15 residues. V was clipped by 4 bases and J by 3 bases, with 15 bases between them. Germline V gene lookup returns CDR1 LGHDT and CDR2 YNNKEL (reference sequence). The CDR3 loop reads CASSRPGGGEETQYF. In DNA, the CDR3 is TGTGCCAGCAGCCGACCGGGCGGTGGGGAAGAGACCCAGTACTTC.

The genes are TRBV5-1 and TRBJ2-2, with D possibly being TRBD1 or TRBD2 (5 bases each). V was cut by 0 bases and J by 1 base, with 13 bases left in between. The V gene's germline CDR1 is SGHRS and CDR2 YFSETQ. The CDR3 totals 17 residues. CDR3 sequence reads: CASSLGGGLKNTGELFF. CDR3 DNA: TGCGCCAGCAGCTTGGGGGGCGGACTGAAGAACACCGGGGAGCTGTTTTTT.

In the case of this clone: Compared with germline, one end of the junction differs, possibly owing to a read error. This chain links TRBV12-5 with TRBJ1-3; no reliable D call. The CDR3 has 11 amino acids. Germline assignment: CDR1 LGHNT and CDR2 FRNRAP. This CDR3 reads CASSSGNTIYF. CDR3 sequence (DNA): TGTGCTAGTAGTTCTGGTAACACCATATATTTT.

The chain links TRBV6-5 to TRBJ1-6, with D possibly matching TRBD1 (5 bases). Trimming took off 7 bases at V and 10 bases at J, with 11 bases between the two ends. The germline gives CDR1 MNHEY, CDR2 SVGAGI. CDR3 length: 12 residues. The CDR3 loop is CASTDPGSPLHF. CDR3 in DNA: TGTGCCAGCACCGACCCAGGGTCACCCCTCCACTTT.

This clone came up once. The rearrangement links TRBV6-2 or TRBV6-3 to TRBJ2-5; D is unclear. V was pared by 0 bases and J by 5 bases, with 10 bases between. In germline, CDR1 is MNHEY, CDR2 SVGEGT. The length of the CDR3 is 14 residues. Written as DNA, the CDR3 is TGTGCCAGCAGTTACTCCGCGAGCAGGGAGACCCAGTACTTC. This translates into CASSYSASRETQYF.

The chain combines TRBV10-3 with TRBJ1-4; D remains unclear. Deletions cut 3 bases from V and 5 bases from J, with 10 bases between. CDR1 and CDR2 from the germline V gene are ENHRY and SYGVKD. The CDR3 extends over 14 amino acids. The CDR3 nucleotides read TGTGCCATCAGTGACCAAGGCGAGAATGAAAAACTGTTTTTT. Its translation: CAISDQGENEKLFF.

The chain combines TRBV27 with TRBJ2-7; 11 bases map to TRBD1. This CDR3 has 16 residues. Per germline, CDR1 MNHEY and CDR2 SMNVEV (reference sequence). The V and J ends lost 3 bases and 11 bases, in that order; junction bases with no gene match: 15. CDR3 sequence reads: CASSLGIGQGALEEYF. CDR3 coding DNA: TGTGCCAGCAGTTTGGGAATAGGACAGGGGGCTTTAGAGGAGTACTTC.

V gene TRBV11-2 combines with J gene TRBJ1-2, with 11 bases fitting TRBD1. The CDR3 has 15 residues. Losses at the gene ends were 5 bases for V and 4 bases for J; bases not matched to a gene: 6. Germline CDR1 SGHAT, CDR2 FQNNGV. The CDR3 loop is CASSVGQGGLYGYTF. The CDR3, as DNA: TGTGCCAGCAGCGTGGGACAGGGGGGTCTCTATGGCTACACCTTC. Combining the CDR3 with reference TRBV11-2 and TRBJ1-2 gives the whole variable domain EAGVAQSPRYKIIEKRQSVAFWCNPISGHATLYWYQQILGQGPKLLIQFQNNGVVDDSQLPKDRFSAERLKGVDSTLKIQPAKLEDSAVYLCASSVGQGGLYGYTFGSGTRLTVV.

V usage is TRBV5-1 and J usage is TRBJ2-4; 7 bases match TRBD1. The CDR3 length is 15 residues. J lost 4 bases, V lost 3 bases, and 7 bases had no gene match. Per germline, CDR1 SGHRS and CDR2 YFSETQ. CDR3 residues: CASSSADRQKNIQYF. CDR3 nucleotides: TGCGCCAGCAGCTCTGCGGACAGGCAGAAAAACATTCAGTACTTC.

This clone was picked up many times. The gene calls are TRBV3-1 (or the pseudogene TRBV3-2) and TRBJ2-7, with 8 bases fitting TRBD1. CDR3 length: 12 residues. The V gene end was trimmed by 6 bases and the J gene end by 6 bases; junction bases not matched to a gene: 4. Germline V gene data show CDR1 as LGHDT and CDR2 as YNNKEL (reference sequence). CDR3 sequence reads: CASRGQAPEQYF. Here the CDR3 DNA reads TGTGCCAGCAGGGGACAGGCACCCGAGCAGTACTTC.

The chain employs TRBV28 and TRBJ1-6; the D gene is possibly TRBD1 (6 bases). Between the trimmed V and J ends, which lost 7 bases and 0 bases, there was a span of 16 bases. There are 17 residues in the CDR3. Germline CDR1 MDHEN, CDR2 SYDVKM. Written as DNA, the CDR3 is TGTGCCAGCAAGTGGGGGCCTTCGAGCTCCTATAATTCACCCCTCCACTTT. It specifies CASKWGPSSSYNSPLHF.

V usage is TRBV12-3 or TRBV12-4 and J usage is TRBJ2-1; D possibly corresponds to TRBD2 (6 bases). This CDR3 is 11 amino acids long. Trimming cost V 6 bases and J 11 bases, with 11 bases left between them. This chain's CDR3 is CASSQAGKQFF. CDR3 DNA sequence: TGTGCCAGCAGCCAGGCGGGAAAGCAGTTCTTC.